Below are 28 T cell receptor beta chains sequenced from a single sample in a study of blood T cell repertoires in COVID-19. Method: immunoSEQ multiplex PCR; TCRdb's copy keeps in-frame clones and lacks some. The sample yields about 70,000 clones, about 92% seen once. The sample comprised peripheral blood. The receptors come from a human donor in a cohort sampled during active COVID-19.

This chain connects TRBV27 to TRBJ2-7; D possibly corresponds to TRBD1 (6 bases). With 2 bases removed from V and 6 bases from J, the gap between germline ends came to 8 bases. Per the germline V gene, CDR1 is MNHEY and CDR2 is SMNVEV (reference sequence). The CDR3 is 12 residues long. CDR3 nucleotides: TGTGCCAGCAGTTTACTAGGGGGCGAGCAGTACTTC. Amino acid sequence: CASSLLGGEQYF.

The J gene is TRBJ1-2, the V gene TRBV21-1; the listed D gene, TRBD1, was not tested against the DNA. TRBV21-1 is a pseudogene segment. The CDR3 is made up of 17 amino acids. CDR3 sequence (DNA): TGTGCCAGCAGCAAAGGTAGGGTGGGACAGGGTCCTGCTGGCTACACCTTC. This encodes CASSKGRVGQGPAGYTF.

This clone occurred a few times. This chain connects TRBV9 to TRBJ2-3; 10 bases are a match to TRBD2. CDR1 SGDLS and CDR2 YYNGEE come from the germline V gene. Losses at the gene ends were 0 bases for V and 3 bases for J; bases not matched to a gene: 10. The CDR3 loop spans 18 amino acids. This CDR3 is CASSVGASGSTSTDTQYF. Here the CDR3 DNA reads TGTGCCAGCAGCGTAGGTGCTAGCGGGAGTACCTCGACAGATACGCAGTATTTT.

The chain uses TRBV6-5 and TRBJ2-7, with TRBD2 identical over 10 bases. The CDR3 extends over 16 amino acids. V was pared by 4 bases and J by 4 bases, with 10 bases of the junction left unmatched. Germline-derived CDR1 and CDR2 are MNHEY and SVGAGI. CDR3 region: CASSLTGIAGGYEQYF. Written as DNA, the CDR3 is TGTGCCAGCAGTTTAACAGGAATAGCGGGAGGATACGAGCAGTACTTC.

This clone was seen just once. The chain combines TRBV5-6 with TRBJ1-1; unclear D gene. CDR1 SGHDT and CDR2 YYEEEE come from the germline V gene. This CDR3 contains 16 residues. Trimming took 2 bases from V and 0 from J, leaving 14 bases between them. The CDR3 bases are TGTGCCAGCAGCTTCTGGGGAGTTTTCATGAACACTGAAGCTTTCTTT. Translation: CASSFWGVFMNTEAFF.

The chain uses TRBV11-1 and TRBJ2-1; D not resolved. V shed 3 bases and J shed 0 bases, with 3 bases lying between them. The CDR3 contains 13 residues. Germline CDR1 reads SGHAT; CDR2 reads FQDESV (reference sequence). The CDR3: CASSFSSYNEQFF. In DNA, the CDR3 is TGTGCCAGCAGCTTCAGCTCCTACAATGAGCAGTTCTTC.

The rearrangement links TRBV12-1 to TRBJ2-3; TRBD2 reflects the table's D call only, with no check against the DNA. TRBV12-1 is classified as a pseudogene. The CDR3 sequence is 19 residues long. CDR3 DNA sequence: TGTGCCAGCAGCTGTAACCCGGGACTAGCGGTTTCTAGCACAGATACGCAGTATTTT. Protein product: CASSCNPGLAVSSTDTQYF.

The V gene is TRBV19, the J gene TRBJ2-7; tentatively, D is TRBD2 (6 bases). The CDR3 loop spans 13 amino acids. Germline V gene data show CDR1 as LNHDA and CDR2 as SQIVND (reference sequence). Trimming removed 5 bases at V and 4 bases at J, with 12 bases between. Written as DNA, the CDR3 is TGTGCCAGTAGTTTCGGGACTGGGTACGAGCAGTACTTC. It specifies CASSFGTGYEQYF.

The chain recombines TRBV19 with TRBJ2-2; no reliable D call. The CDR3 runs 14 residues. Trimming shortened V by 0 bases and J by 7 bases, and 9 bases separated the two germline ends. CDR1 and CDR2 from the germline V gene are LNHDA and SQIVND (reference sequence). As DNA, the CDR3 is TGTGCCAGTAGTATAGACAGACTTGGCGGGGAGCTGTTTTTT. Translation gives CASSIDRLGGELFF.

The chain couples TRBV10-3 to TRBJ1-2; D is undetermined. The CDR3 extends over 13 amino acids. Trimming shortened V by 0 bases and J by 10 bases, and 12 bases separated the two germline ends. Germline lookup yields CDR1 ENHRY and CDR2 SYGVKD. CDR3 sequence: CAISESNAGPYTF. CDR3 nucleotide sequence: TGTGCCATCAGTGAGTCGAACGCGGGTCCCTACACCTTC.

The chain employs TRBV6-5 and TRBJ2-5, with 9 bases fitting TRBD1. Germline lookup yields CDR1 MNHEY and CDR2 SVGAGI. The junction had 4 bases not matched to a gene; V was cut back by 6 bases and J by 5 bases. CDR3 size: 13 residues. The CDR3: CASSVGQGETQYF. Written as DNA, the CDR3 is TGTGCCAGCAGCGTGGGACAGGGCGAGACCCAGTACTTC.

V and J are TRBV28 and TRBJ2-7; 8 nucleotides agree with TRBD1. The CDR3 is 14 residues long. Germline lookup yields CDR1 MDHEN and CDR2 SYDVKM. V dropped 3 bases and J dropped 3; count of bases not matched to a gene: 4. CDR3 in amino acids: CASSFPDRDYEQYF. DNA for the CDR3: TGTGCCAGCAGTTTCCCGGACAGGGACTACGAGCAGTACTTC.

The CDR3 DNA reads TGTGCCAGCAGCAAATCCAGTAACAGGGCAAACACCGGGGAGCTGTTTTTT. Protein product: CASSKSSNRANTGELFF. The genes are TRBV21-1 and TRBJ2-2; the table's D call, TRBD1, has no DNA check behind it. TRBV21-1 is marked as a pseudogene. This CDR3 region has 17 residues.

This clone was picked up one time. The chain combines TRBV5-1 with TRBJ1-5; 7 bases align to TRBD1. Germline loops: CDR1 SGHRS, CDR2 YFSETQ. This CDR3 region has 16 residues. The junction had 6 bases not matched to a gene; V was cut back by 0 bases and J by 3 bases. The CDR3 reads CASSLGPGQNNQPQHF. CDR3 nucleotides: TGCGCCAGCAGCTTGGGTCCGGGACAGAACAATCAGCCCCAGCATTTT.

The gene calls are TRBV7-2 and TRBJ2-7; 13 bases align to TRBD2. The CDR3 loop spans 16 amino acids. Germline V CDR1 and CDR2: SGHTA, FQGNSA. Unmatched junction bases numbered 11, after V lost 5 bases and J lost 7 bases. DNA for the CDR3: TGTGCCAGCAGCCCCCCAGGACTAGCGGGAGAGTGGGAGCAGTACTTC. Encoded protein: CASSPPGLAGEWEQYF.

CDR3 sequence: CASNRGRGETQYF. In nucleotides, the CDR3 is TGTGCCAGCAACAGGGGGCGGGGAGAGACCCAGTACTTC. The J gene is TRBJ2-5, the V gene TRBV19; TRBD1 matches 9 bases. V shed 9 bases, J shed 4 bases, and the junction held 6 bases outside the gene matches. CDR1 LNHDA and CDR2 SQIVND come from the germline V gene (reference sequence). The length of the CDR3 is 13 residues.

This clone was counted a few times. The rearrangement links TRBV27 to TRBJ2-7; 9 bases align to TRBD2. This CDR3 has 15 amino acids. The V segment lost 2 bases and the J segment 0 bases; nucleotides outside the gene matches: 2. The germline V gene has CDR1 MNHEY and CDR2 SMNVEV (reference sequence). The chain's CDR3 is CASSLGLASSYEQYF. CDR3 DNA sequence: TGTGCCAGCAGTTTAGGACTAGCGAGCTCCTACGAGCAGTACTTC.

In DNA, the CDR3 is TGTGCCAGCAGCCGACAGGGCGGCAATTCACCCCTCCACTTT. This sequence encodes CASSRQGGNSPLHF. The chain combines TRBV16 with TRBJ1-6; 7 bases are a match to TRBD1. J was trimmed by 7 bases and V by 4 bases; bases with no gene match: 4. The CDR3 runs 14 residues. Germline CDR1 reads KGHSY; CDR2 reads FQNENV.

This chain links TRBV5-1 with TRBJ2-1; possibly TRBD1 for D (5 bases). V was clipped by 0 bases and J by 1 base, with 11 bases between them. The germline V gene encodes CDR1 SGHRS and CDR2 YFSETQ. CDR3 length: 16 amino acids. In nucleotides, the CDR3 is TGCGCCAGCAGCTTGGGGGCAGGGTCGTCCTACAATGAGCAGTTCTTC. It codes for CASSLGAGSSYNEQFF. Full variable domain (outside the CDR3, taken from reference TRBV5-1 and TRBJ2-1): KAGVTQTPRYLIKTRGQQVTLSCSPISGHRSVSWYQQTPGQGLQFLFEYFSETQRNKGNFPGRFSGRQFSNSRSEMNVSTLELGDSALYLCASSLGAGSSYNEQFFGPGTRLTVL.

This rearrangement joins TRBV4-2 to TRBJ2-2; D perhaps matches TRBD2 (6 bases). The CDR3 loop spans 21 amino acids. V was pared by 3 bases and J by 0 bases, with 26 bases between. Germline lookup yields CDR1 LGHNA and CDR2 YNFKEQ. CDR3: CASSQAASEWRGFANTGELFF. The CDR3 nucleotides are TGTGCCAGCAGCCAGGCAGCTAGCGAATGGCGGGGATTCGCGAACACCGGGGAGCTGTTTTTT.

The chain combines TRBV19 with TRBJ1-5; D might be TRBD1 (6 bases). Germline V gene data show CDR1 as LNHDA and CDR2 as SQIVND (reference sequence). The V end lost 7 bases, the J end lost 3 bases, and 13 bases lay between the germline ends. CDR3 size: 14 residues. The CDR3 DNA sequence: TGTGCCAGTACCGACAGGTCGATCAATCAGCCCCAGCATTTT. It specifies CASTDRSINQPQHF.

The rearrangement links TRBV14 to TRBJ1-1; the D is unclear. Trimming pared 3 bases from V and 1 base from J, leaving 9 bases between. Germline CDR1 SGHDN, CDR2 FVKESK. The length of the CDR3 is 14 residues. CDR3 in amino acids: CASSQQAGNTEAFF. The CDR3, as DNA: TGTGCCAGCAGCCAGCAAGCGGGGAACACTGAAGCTTTCTTT.

The chain is built from TRBV30 and TRBJ1-1; perhaps TRBD1 as D (5 bases). V lost 1 base and J lost 5, with 8 bases in between. This CDR3 has 12 amino acids. The germline CDR1 and CDR2 sequences are GTSNPN and SVGIG (reference sequence). The CDR3 here is CAWSEAGTEAFF. The CDR3 nucleotides read TGTGCCTGGAGTGAGGCAGGGACTGAAGCTTTCTTT. Filled out from reference TRBV30 and TRBJ1-1, the complete variable domain reads SQTIHQWPATLVQPVGSPLSLECTVEGTSNPNLYWYRQAAGRGLQLLFYSVGIGQISSEVPQNLSASRPQDRQFILSSKKLLLSDSGFYLCAWSEAGTEAFFGQGTRLTVV.

This clone turned up a few times. The gene calls are TRBV7-2 and TRBJ2-1; no firm D call. The CDR3 has 13 amino acids. V lost 1 base and J 8 bases, leaving 9 bases between the germline ends. Germline CDR1 SGHTA, CDR2 FQGNSA. The CDR3 here is CASSLEYRDEQFF. The CDR3 nucleotides are TGTGCCAGCAGCTTAGAATACCGGGATGAGCAGTTCTTC.

The chain uses TRBV11-2 and TRBJ2-3; no definite D call. The V end lost 6 bases, the J end lost 2 bases, and 15 bases lay between the germline ends. Germline CDR1 is SGHAT and CDR2 is FQNNGV. The CDR3 has 15 amino acids. The CDR3 sequence: CASSRNPGHTDTQYF. The DNA of the CDR3 is TGTGCCAGCAGTAGGAACCCGGGTCACACAGATACGCAGTATTTT.

The genes are TRBV5-4 and TRBJ2-1; 8 bases are a match to TRBD1. V shed 2 bases and J 1 base; nucleotides not matched to a gene: 5. The CDR3 consists of 16 residues. Germline-derived CDR1 and CDR2 are SGHNT and YYREEE (reference sequence). This CDR3 reads CASSLSGGFSYNEQFF. The DNA of the CDR3 is TGTGCCAGCAGCTTATCAGGGGGCTTTTCCTACAATGAGCAGTTCTTC.

The rearrangement joins TRBV11-1 to TRBJ2-1, with D perhaps matching TRBD1 (6 bases). The CDR3 is made up of 13 amino acids. V was trimmed by 2 bases and J by 10 bases, leaving 12 bases between them. Germline V gene lookup returns CDR1 SGHAT and CDR2 FQDESV (reference sequence). CDR3 region: CASSLMRTAEQFF. In DNA form, the CDR3 reads TGTGCCAGCAGCTTAATGCGGACAGCAGAGCAGTTCTTC.

This clone has a single count. The chain combines TRBV7-7 with TRBJ2-5, with 9 bases fitting TRBD2. Germline assignment: CDR1 SSHAT and CDR2 FNYEAQ (reference sequence). V lost 5 bases to trimming and J lost 1 base; unmatched junction nucleotides: 5. The CDR3 runs 15 residues. CDR3 in DNA: TGTGCCAGCAGCCCCCGACTAGCGGTCCAAGAGACCCAGTACTTC. Residues: CASSPRLAVQETQYF.